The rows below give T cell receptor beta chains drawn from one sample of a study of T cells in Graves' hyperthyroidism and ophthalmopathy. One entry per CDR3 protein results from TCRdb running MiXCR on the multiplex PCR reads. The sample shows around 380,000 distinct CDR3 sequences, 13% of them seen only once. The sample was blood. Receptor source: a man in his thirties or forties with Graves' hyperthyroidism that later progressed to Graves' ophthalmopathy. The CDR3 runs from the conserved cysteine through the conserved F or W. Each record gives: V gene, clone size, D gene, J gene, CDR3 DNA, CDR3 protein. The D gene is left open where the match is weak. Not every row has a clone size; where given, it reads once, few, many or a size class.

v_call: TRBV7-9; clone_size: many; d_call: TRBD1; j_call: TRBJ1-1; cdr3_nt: TGTGCCAGCAGCCCTACAGGGGGCCGCACTGAAGCTTTCTTT; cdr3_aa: CASSPTGGRTEAFF
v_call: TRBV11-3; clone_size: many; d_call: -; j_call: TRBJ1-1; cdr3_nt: TGTGCCAGCAGCTTTCCATGGGGGAACACTGAAGCTTTCTTT; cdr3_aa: CASSFPWGNTEAFF
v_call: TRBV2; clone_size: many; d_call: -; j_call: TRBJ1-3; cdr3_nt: TGTGCCAGCAATATCAGGGAGGCGGGAAACACCATATATTTT; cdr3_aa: CASNIREAGNTIYF
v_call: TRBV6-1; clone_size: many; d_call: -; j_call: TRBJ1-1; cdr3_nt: TGTGCCAGCAGTGAGGATAGGGTGAACACTGAAGCTTTCTTT; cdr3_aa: CASSEDRVNTEAFF
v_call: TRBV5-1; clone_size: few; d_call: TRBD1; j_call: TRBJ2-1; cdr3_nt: TGCGCCAGCAGCCTAAGACAGGGAACTTCTTACAATGAGCAGTTCTTC; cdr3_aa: CASSLRQGTSYNEQFF
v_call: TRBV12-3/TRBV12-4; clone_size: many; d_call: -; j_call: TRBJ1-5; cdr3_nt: TGTGCCAGCAGTCTCCGCGGTGCCCCCTTTGTACCCCAGCATTTT; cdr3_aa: CASSLRGAPFVPQHF
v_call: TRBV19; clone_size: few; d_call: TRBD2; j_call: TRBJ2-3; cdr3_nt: TGTGCCAGTAGCACCGGACTAGCAGGGCCAAGCACAGATACGCAGTATTTT; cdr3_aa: CASSTGLAGPSTDTQYF
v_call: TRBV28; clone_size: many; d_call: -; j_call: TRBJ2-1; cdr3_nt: TGTGCCAGCAGTTTAATGGGACGGGGAATCTACAATGAGCAGTTCTTC; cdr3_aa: CASSLMGRGIYNEQFF
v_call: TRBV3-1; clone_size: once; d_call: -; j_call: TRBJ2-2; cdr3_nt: TGTGCCAGCAGCCAAGACCTCAAGGTAACAGCGAACACCGGGGAGCTGTTTTTT; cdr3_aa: CASSQDLKVTANTGELFF
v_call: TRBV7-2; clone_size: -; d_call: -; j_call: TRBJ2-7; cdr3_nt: TGTGCCAGCAGCTTAGGCCCGGACCCTGGATACGAGCAGTACTTC; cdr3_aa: CASSLGPDPGYEQYF
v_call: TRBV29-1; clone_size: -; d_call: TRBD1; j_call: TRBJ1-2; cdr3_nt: TGCAGCGTTGAAGGGACAGGCGAGACTAACTATGGCTACACCTTC; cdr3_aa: CSVEGTGETNYGYTF
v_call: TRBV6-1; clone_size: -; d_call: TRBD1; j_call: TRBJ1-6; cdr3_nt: TGTGCCAGCAGTTCCACTGGACAGGGGAATTCACCCCTCCACTTT; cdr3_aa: CASSSTGQGNSPLHF
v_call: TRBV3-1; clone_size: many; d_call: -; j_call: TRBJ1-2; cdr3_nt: TGTGCCAGCAGCCCATATAGTAACTATGGCTACACCTTC; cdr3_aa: CASSPYSNYGYTF
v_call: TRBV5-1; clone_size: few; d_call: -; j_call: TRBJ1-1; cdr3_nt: TGCGCCAGCTGCCGGGGGGGGCTGGGGGACACTGAAGCTTTCTTT; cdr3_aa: CASCRGGLGDTEAFF
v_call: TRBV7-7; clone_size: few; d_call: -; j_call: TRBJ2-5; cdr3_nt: TGTGCCAGCAGCCCTGGAGGGCTACCTCAAGAGACCCAGTACTTC; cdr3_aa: CASSPGGLPQETQYF
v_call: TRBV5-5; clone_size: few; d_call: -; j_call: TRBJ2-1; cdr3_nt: TGTGCCAGCAGCTGGACGCCTACCTACAATGAGCAGTTCTTC; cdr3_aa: CASSWTPTYNEQFF
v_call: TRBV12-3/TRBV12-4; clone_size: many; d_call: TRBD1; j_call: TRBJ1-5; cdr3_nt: TGTGCCAGCAGAGCCTACCGGGACAGGGACATTAATAGCAATCAGCCCCAGCATTTT; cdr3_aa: CASRAYRDRDINSNQPQHF
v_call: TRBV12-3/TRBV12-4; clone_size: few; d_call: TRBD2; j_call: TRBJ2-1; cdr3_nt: TGTGCCAGCAGCCCCCCGGGGGGGCTCTACAATGAGCAGTTCTTC; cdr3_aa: CASSPPGGLYNEQFF
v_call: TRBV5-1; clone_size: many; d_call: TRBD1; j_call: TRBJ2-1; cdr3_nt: TGCGCCAGCAGCCTAACCGGGACAGGGAACAATGAGCAGTTCTTC; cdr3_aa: CASSLTGTGNNEQFF
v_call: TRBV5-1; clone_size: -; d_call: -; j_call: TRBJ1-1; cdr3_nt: TGCGCCAGCAGCTTGGTGGGGTCTTCCACTGAAGCTTTCTTT; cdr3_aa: CASSLVGSSTEAFF